These T cell receptor beta chains were read from a single sample in a study of beta chain features in type 1 diabetes. Clones were sequenced by immunoSEQ multiplex PCR, and TCRdb holds only the in-frame ones, with some missing. The data contain some 130,000 clones, around 9% of them singletons. Material for sequencing was central memory CD4+ T cells from blood. Receptor source: a man aged 25 to 45 with type 1 diabetes. CDR3s include the opening cysteine and the closing phenylalanine or tryptophan. Each record gives: V gene, J gene, D gene, clone size, CDR3 protein, CDR3 DNA. D genes are given only for firm matches. Only part of the rows carry a size: once, few, many, or a class if the clone is expanded.

>TRBV30|TRBJ2-1|.|few
CAWSANTDYNEQFF
TGTGCCTGGAGTGCCAACACAGACTACAATGAGCAGTTCTTC
>TRBV7-2|TRBJ1-2|.|.
CASSFSQGNQDGYTF
TGTGCCAGCAGCTTTTCCCAGGGGAATCAGGATGGCTACACCTTC
>TRBV2|TRBJ1-4|TRBD1|.
CASSEEGQGKKLFF
TGTGCCAGCAGTGAAGAGGGACAGGGGAAAAAACTGTTTTTT
>TRBV28|TRBJ2-3|.|.
CASSDTGRDTQYF
TGTGCCAGCAGCGATACTGGGAGGGATACGCAGTATTTT
>TRBV18|TRBJ1-5|TRBD1|few
CASSLARPQGANQPQHF
TGTGCCAGCTCACTTGCTCGACCGCAGGGGGCAAATCAGCCCCAGCATTTT
>TRBV7-3|TRBJ2-3|TRBD2|.
CASSLLPLPSGTSDTQYF
TGTGCCAGCAGCTTACTACCTCTCCCTAGCGGGACCTCAGATACGCAGTATTTT
>TRBV5-1|TRBJ1-4|.|few
CASSLAGEKLFF
TGCGCCAGCAGCTTGGCAGGGGAAAAACTGTTTTTT
>TRBV6-6|TRBJ1-5|.|.
CASSYFRGSNQPQHF
TGTGCCAGCAGTTACTTCAGGGGTAGCAATCAGCCCCAGCATTTT
>TRBV18|TRBJ2-1|TRBD1|.
CASSRAGTDEQFF
TGTGCCAGCTCACGCGCCGGGACAGATGAGCAGTTCTTC
>TRBV18|TRBJ2-1|TRBD2|few
CASSPTGTSGGAGSYNEQFF
TGTGCCAGCTCACCAACTGGGACTAGCGGGGGGGCCGGGTCCTACAATGAGCAGTTCTTC
>TRBV28|TRBJ1-5|TRBD1|few
CASFPGGPSNQPQHF
TGTGCCAGCTTTCCAGGGGGTCCAAGCAATCAGCCCCAGCATTTT
>TRBV4-1|TRBJ2-1|.|few
CASSQQGGAYNEQFF
TGCGCCAGCAGCCAACAGGGGGGCGCCTACAATGAGCAGTTCTTC
>TRBV6-5|TRBJ2-1|TRBD2|few
CASRPRALAGGREFF
TGTGCCAGCAGACCCCGGGCTCTAGCGGGGGGGCGTGAGTTCTTC
>TRBV2|TRBJ1-5|TRBD1|.
CASSAGTGGSQPQHF
TGTGCCAGCAGTGCCGGGACAGGGGGCAGTCAGCCCCAGCATTTT
>TRBV5-4|TRBJ2-1|TRBD2|.
CASSLAGGGTYNEQFF
TGTGCCAGCAGCCTCGCGGGAGGGGGAACTTACAATGAGCAGTTCTTC
>TRBV7-3|TRBJ1-2|TRBD1|few
CASSIQGYGYTF
TGTGCCAGCAGCATACAGGGGTATGGCTACACCTTC
>TRBV4-2|TRBJ1-2|.|.
CASSQDVLRDYGYTF
TGTGCCAGCAGCCAAGATGTGCTTCGGGACTATGGCTACACCTTC
>TRBV9|TRBJ1-4|.|.
CASSVSPSTEVELFF
TGTGCCAGCAGCGTCTCCCCGAGTACTGAAGTAGAACTGTTTTTT
>TRBV2|TRBJ1-2|.|few
CASSEAPLYGYTF
TGTGCCAGCAGTGAAGCGCCACTCTATGGCTACACCTTC
>TRBV2|TRBJ1-1|.|.
CASRGSGTEAFF
TGTGCCAGCAGAGGATCGGGCACTGAAGCTTTCTTT
>TRBV6-5|TRBJ2-3|TRBD1|few
CASRTTGLTDTQYF
TGTGCCAGCAGGACGACAGGGCTCACAGATACGCAGTATTTT
>TRBV4-3|TRBJ2-1|.|many
CASSQDQRGTEQFF
TGCGCCAGCAGCCAAGATCAACGGGGGACTGAGCAGTTCTTC
>TRBV29-1|TRBJ2-7|TRBD1|.
CSGRQGPYEQYF
TGCAGCGGCCGACAGGGGCCCTACGAGCAGTACTTC
>TRBV19|TRBJ1-6|.|.
CASSYRGAYNSPLHF
TGTGCCAGTAGTTACCGGGGTGCGTATAATTCACCCCTCCACTTT
>TRBV5-1|TRBJ1-1|TRBD1|.
CASSLGQAGTEAFF
TGCGCCAGCAGCCTGGGACAGGCAGGCACTGAAGCTTTCTTT
>TRBV18|TRBJ1-1|TRBD1|few
CASSQGGNTEAFF
TGTGCCAGCTCGCAGGGGGGAAACACTGAAGCTTTCTTT
>TRBV28|TRBJ1-5|.|.
CASSKYRRLSNQPQHF
TGTGCCAGCAGTAAATACAGGAGATTGAGCAATCAGCCCCAGCATTTT
>TRBV5-1|TRBJ1-4|TRBD1|few
CASRETGGLEEKLFF
TGCGCCAGCAGGGAGACAGGGGGCTTGGAAGAAAAACTGTTTTTT
>TRBV11-2|TRBJ2-7|TRBD1|few
CASSVTGGYEQYF
TGTGCCAGCAGCGTGACAGGGGGTTACGAGCAGTACTTC
>TRBV29-1|TRBJ1-3|TRBD1|.
CAWDRGYGNTIYF
TGCGCCTGGGACAGGGGGTACGGAAACACCATATATTTT
>TRBV6-1|TRBJ2-7|.|few
CASNLGGYYEQYF
TGTGCCAGCAACCTTGGCGGGTACTACGAGCAGTACTTC
>TRBV30|TRBJ1-5|.|few
CAWSVGGGGNDQPQHF
TGTGCCTGGAGTGTCGGGGGTGGGGGGAACGATCAGCCCCAGCATTTT
>TRBV29-1|TRBJ2-1|TRBD1|many
CSVDDRGRGYNEQFF
TGCAGCGTTGATGACAGGGGAAGGGGGTACAATGAGCAGTTCTTC
>TRBV5-1|TRBJ2-1|.|few
CASSPVRNEQFF
TGCGCCAGCAGCCCGGTACGCAATGAGCAGTTCTTC
>TRBV4-2|TRBJ1-2|.|.
CASSQGLGEGTFNYGYTF
TGTGCCAGCAGCCAAGGATTAGGGGAGGGCACCTTTAACTATGGCTACACCTTC
>TRBV4-2|TRBJ1-4|TRBD1|few
CASRSGQGWEKLFF
TGTGCCAGCAGAAGCGGACAGGGGTGGGAAAAACTGTTTTTT
>TRBV27|TRBJ1-2|.|.
CASRTGFGGYTF
TGTGCCAGCAGAACAGGGTTTGGTGGCTACACCTTC
>TRBV5-1|TRBJ1-2|TRBD1|.
CASNPGQPNYGYTF
TGCGCCAGCAACCCGGGACAGCCTAACTATGGCTACACCTTC
>TRBV5-1|TRBJ2-2|.|few
CASREPKGELFF
TGCGCCAGCCGGGAACCAAAAGGGGAGCTGTTTTTT
>TRBV7-2|TRBJ1-5|.|.
CASSLVSGSGNQPQHF
TGTGCCAGCAGCTTAGTATCCGGTAGTGGCAATCAGCCCCAGCATTTT
>TRBV6-5|TRBJ1-2|TRBD1|.
CASSYGGQPYGYTF
TGTGCCAGCAGTTACGGGGGACAGCCATATGGCTACACCTTC
>TRBV5-1|TRBJ1-1|.|.
CASTDGGFGTEAFF
TGCGCCAGCACCGATGGAGGGTTTGGCACTGAAGCTTTCTTT
>TRBV6-5|TRBJ2-3|.|.
CASSYSRLDTQYF
TGTGCCAGCAGTTACTCCCGACTGGATACGCAGTATTTT
>TRBV29-1|TRBJ2-1|TRBD1|.
CSVEGGPGQGASEQFF
TGCAGCGTTGAAGGGGGTCCGGGACAGGGGGCCAGTGAGCAGTTCTTC
>TRBV4-1|TRBJ1-1|TRBD1|few
CASSPTTGGASAFF
TGCGCCAGCAGCCCAACTACAGGGGGCGCGTCGGCTTTCTTT
>TRBV27|TRBJ2-6|TRBD1|few
CASSFWTGSSGANVLTF
TGTGCCAGCAGTTTCTGGACAGGTAGCTCTGGGGCCAACGTCCTGACTTTC